These T cell receptor beta chains were read from a single sample in a study of Graves' ophthalmopathy and Graves' hyperthyroidism. From the multiplex PCR reads, TCRdb called clonotypes with MiXCR, one entry per CDR3 protein. The sample comprises 350,000 to 450,000 distinct CDR3 sequences, around a fifth of which are singletons, and under 3% rests with the top ten. Sample: peripheral blood. These receptors all stem from a woman younger than 35 with stable Graves' hyperthyroidism. CDR3s include the opening cysteine and the closing phenylalanine or tryptophan. Each record gives: V gene, D gene, J gene, clone size, CDR3 length, CDR3 protein, CDR3 DNA. The D gene is left open where the match is weak. Clone size is stated in some rows and not others, as once, few, many or a class when expanded.

v_call: TRBV24-1; d_call: .; j_call: TRBJ1-2; clone_size: many; cdr3_length: 15; cdr3_aa: CATKYEGLRSYGYTF; cdr3_nt: TGTGCCACTAAATACGAGGGGCTACGGAGCTATGGCTACACCTTC
v_call: TRBV5-1; d_call: TRBD1; j_call: TRBJ1-1; clone_size: many; cdr3_length: 16; cdr3_aa: CASSDPPGQGVPEAFF; cdr3_nt: TGCGCCAGCAGCGATCCTCCGGGACAGGGGGTCCCTGAAGCTTTCTTT
v_call: TRBV24-1; d_call: .; j_call: TRBJ2-5; clone_size: .; cdr3_length: 15; cdr3_aa: CATSDSDLIGETQYF; cdr3_nt: TGTGCCACCAGTGATAGTGACTTGATCGGAGAGACCCAGTACTTC
v_call: TRBV29-1; d_call: .; j_call: TRBJ1-2; clone_size: .; cdr3_length: 11; cdr3_aa: CSVALDYGYTF; cdr3_nt: TGCAGCGTTGCCCTTGACTATGGCTACACCTTC
v_call: TRBV11-2; d_call: TRBD2; j_call: TRBJ2-3; clone_size: few; cdr3_length: 18; cdr3_aa: CASSARTSGRAPTDTQYF; cdr3_nt: TGTGCCAGCAGCGCCCGGACTAGCGGGAGGGCCCCCACAGATACGCAGTATTTT
v_call: TRBV30; d_call: .; j_call: TRBJ2-2; clone_size: .; cdr3_length: 14; cdr3_aa: CAWSERTNTGELFF; cdr3_nt: TGTGCCTGGAGTGAACGGACTAACACCGGGGAGCTGTTTTTT
v_call: TRBV7-8; d_call: .; j_call: TRBJ2-7; clone_size: .; cdr3_length: 16; cdr3_aa: CASSYLATPSPYEQYF; cdr3_nt: TGTGCCAGCAGCTACCTAGCGACCCCTTCTCCTTACGAGCAGTACTTC
v_call: TRBV27; d_call: .; j_call: TRBJ1-1; clone_size: many; cdr3_length: 13; cdr3_aa: CASSFSGYTEAFF; cdr3_nt: TGTGCCAGCAGTTTCTCAGGGTACACTGAAGCTTTCTTT
v_call: TRBV6-5; d_call: .; j_call: TRBJ2-7; clone_size: many; cdr3_length: 14; cdr3_aa: CASSYGVSVYEQYF; cdr3_nt: TGTGCCAGCAGTTATGGTGTGTCGGTGTACGAGCAGTACTTC
v_call: TRBV2; d_call: TRBD2; j_call: TRBJ2-4; clone_size: .; cdr3_length: 17; cdr3_aa: CATSTSGSQLAKNIQYF; cdr3_nt: TGTGCCACCTCGACTAGCGGCTCCCAACTAGCCAAAAACATTCAGTACTTC
v_call: TRBV29-1; d_call: .; j_call: TRBJ2-5; clone_size: many; cdr3_length: 14; cdr3_aa: CSVSRRGTQETQYF; cdr3_nt: TGCAGCGTTTCAAGAAGGGGGACTCAAGAGACCCAGTACTTC
v_call: TRBV2; d_call: .; j_call: TRBJ1-3; clone_size: many; cdr3_length: 15; cdr3_aa: CASSEVNPSGNTIYF; cdr3_nt: TGTGCCAGCAGTGAAGTGAATCCCTCTGGAAACACCATATATTTT
v_call: TRBV6-1; d_call: .; j_call: TRBJ1-3; clone_size: .; cdr3_length: 15; cdr3_aa: CASSEGGFSGNTIYF; cdr3_nt: TGTGCCAGCAGTGAAGGTGGATTTTCTGGAAACACCATATATTTT
v_call: TRBV6-1; d_call: .; j_call: TRBJ1-3; clone_size: many; cdr3_length: 15; cdr3_aa: CASRFGDHSGNTIYF; cdr3_nt: TGTGCCAGCAGGTTTGGGGACCACTCTGGAAACACCATATATTTT
v_call: TRBV7-2; d_call: .; j_call: TRBJ1-5; clone_size: many; cdr3_length: 15; cdr3_aa: CASSLWGLPNQPQHF; cdr3_nt: TGTGCCAGCAGCTTGTGGGGGCTACCTAATCAGCCCCAGCATTTT
v_call: TRBV6-1; d_call: TRBD1; j_call: TRBJ2-7; clone_size: many; cdr3_length: 12; cdr3_aa: CASSGTGVEQYF; cdr3_nt: TGTGCCAGCAGTGGAACAGGGGTCGAGCAGTACTTC
v_call: TRBV11-2; d_call: .; j_call: TRBJ1-5; clone_size: many; cdr3_length: 13; cdr3_aa: CASSLAGTQPQHF; cdr3_nt: TGTGCCAGCAGCTTGGCGGGGACTCAGCCCCAGCATTTT
v_call: TRBV12-3/TRBV12-4; d_call: .; j_call: TRBJ2-2; clone_size: few; cdr3_length: 13; cdr3_aa: CASSLTREGELCF; cdr3_nt: TGTGCCAGCAGTCTTACTAGGGAGGGGGAGCTGTGTTTT
v_call: TRBV19; d_call: .; j_call: TRBJ1-1; clone_size: many; cdr3_length: 14; cdr3_aa: CASTKQGMNTEAFF; cdr3_nt: TGTGCCAGCACCAAACAGGGCATGAACACTGAAGCTTTCTTT
v_call: TRBV6-1; d_call: .; j_call: TRBJ2-7; clone_size: .; cdr3_length: 13; cdr3_aa: CASSGPGLTEQYF; cdr3_nt: TGTGCCAGCAGTGGTCCGGGACTCACCGAGCAGTACTTC
v_call: TRBV10-3; d_call: TRBD2; j_call: TRBJ2-2; clone_size: .; cdr3_length: 16; cdr3_aa: CAISDKIAGTAGELFF; cdr3_nt: TGTGCCATCAGTGATAAAATAGCGGGGACCGCCGGGGAGCTGTTTTTT
v_call: TRBV6-1; d_call: .; j_call: TRBJ1-1; clone_size: many; cdr3_length: 15; cdr3_aa: CASSPPDGGATEAFF; cdr3_nt: TGTGCCAGCAGCCCCCCCGACGGCGGCGCCACTGAAGCTTTCTTT
v_call: TRBV6-5; d_call: TRBD2; j_call: TRBJ2-2; clone_size: many; cdr3_length: 15; cdr3_aa: CASSRGAGETGELFF; cdr3_nt: TGTGCCAGCAGTAGGGGAGCGGGAGAGACCGGGGAGCTGTTTTTT
v_call: TRBV19; d_call: TRBD2; j_call: TRBJ2-5; clone_size: many; cdr3_length: 14; cdr3_aa: CASTKTSGSETQYF; cdr3_nt: TGTGCCAGTACCAAGACTAGCGGGAGTGAGACCCAGTACTTC
v_call: TRBV12-3/TRBV12-4; d_call: .; j_call: TRBJ1-6; clone_size: many; cdr3_length: 14; cdr3_aa: CASTLWSDASPLHF; cdr3_nt: TGTGCCAGCACCCTCTGGAGTGATGCTTCACCCCTCCACTTT
v_call: TRBV18; d_call: .; j_call: TRBJ1-6; clone_size: .; cdr3_length: 14; cdr3_aa: CASSPGFYNSPLHF; cdr3_nt: TGTGCCAGCTCACCAGGATTTTATAATTCACCCCTCCACTTT
v_call: TRBV15; d_call: .; j_call: TRBJ2-7; clone_size: .; cdr3_length: 16; cdr3_aa: CATSSLKRTAPYEQYF; cdr3_nt: TGTGCCACCAGCAGCCTAAAGCGGACAGCCCCCTACGAGCAGTACTTC
v_call: TRBV27; d_call: .; j_call: TRBJ1-6; clone_size: .; cdr3_length: 14; cdr3_aa: CASGGVGAGSPLHF; cdr3_nt: TGTGCCAGCGGCGGTGTGGGCGCGGGCTCACCCCTCCACTTT
v_call: TRBV28; d_call: .; j_call: TRBJ2-7; clone_size: many; cdr3_length: 13; cdr3_aa: CASRQAATITEYF; cdr3_nt: TGTGCCAGCAGGCAAGCGGCGACGATTACGGAGTACTTC
v_call: TRBV15; d_call: .; j_call: TRBJ1-2; clone_size: many; cdr3_length: 14; cdr3_aa: CATSRELRGDGYTF; cdr3_nt: TGTGCCACCAGCAGAGAGCTAAGGGGGGATGGCTACACCTTC
v_call: TRBV12-3/TRBV12-4; d_call: TRBD2; j_call: TRBJ2-5; clone_size: few; cdr3_length: 13; cdr3_aa: CASRQRGVETQYF; cdr3_nt: TGTGCCAGCAGACAGCGGGGGGTGGAGACCCAGTACTTC
v_call: TRBV27; d_call: TRBD1; j_call: TRBJ2-2; clone_size: many; cdr3_length: 14; cdr3_aa: CASKRTGETGELFF; cdr3_nt: TGTGCCAGCAAGAGAACAGGGGAAACCGGGGAGCTGTTTTTT
v_call: TRBV19; d_call: .; j_call: TRBJ2-3; clone_size: many; cdr3_length: 14; cdr3_aa: CASSIAGGTDTQYF; cdr3_nt: TGTGCCAGTAGTATAGCTGGGGGGACAGATACGCAGTATTTT
v_call: TRBV15; d_call: TRBD2; j_call: TRBJ2-5; clone_size: .; cdr3_length: 13; cdr3_aa: CATSNLAGETQYF; cdr3_nt: TGTGCCACCAGCAATCTAGCGGGAGAGACCCAGTACTTC
v_call: TRBV20-1; d_call: .; j_call: TRBJ1-1; clone_size: many; cdr3_length: 13; cdr3_aa: CSAPRTTNTEAFF; cdr3_nt: TGCAGTGCTCCCAGGACAACGAACACTGAAGCTTTCTTT
v_call: TRBV20-1; d_call: .; j_call: TRBJ2-4; clone_size: few; cdr3_length: 13; cdr3_aa: CRAVGLAKNIQYF; cdr3_nt: TGCAGAGCCGTAGGGTTAGCCAAAAACATTCAGTACTTC
v_call: TRBV25-1; d_call: TRBD1; j_call: TRBJ2-7; clone_size: many; cdr3_length: 20; cdr3_aa: CASSERAPGQGPTGPYEQYF; cdr3_nt: TGTGCCAGCAGTGAAAGGGCTCCGGGACAGGGACCCACCGGGCCCTACGAGCAGTACTTC